The 23 T cell receptor beta chains reported below all come from one sample, sequenced in a study of OX40 agonist ivuxolimab in advanced cancers. Assay: immunoSEQ multiplex PCR; the TCRdb copy retains only in-frame clones and omits some. The sample gives approximately 28,000 clones, 84% of which show up once; 15% to 20% is in the top ten. The input for sequencing was CD4+ or CD8+ T cells sorted from blood, taken in a trial of the OX40 agonist ivuxolimab. The receptors were sampled from an adult with an advanced solid tumor such as melanoma, head and neck, liver or kidney cancer.

This clone has more than one count but fewer than ten. This sequence joins TRBV6-5 and TRBJ2-7; 8 nucleotides agree with TRBD2. This CDR3 spans 15 amino acids. Germline V gene sequence: CDR1 MNHEY, CDR2 SVGAGI. V dropped 5 bases and J dropped 3; count of bases not matched to a gene: 9. The CDR3 bases are TGTGCCAGCAGTCCCTCAAACGGGGGGGACTACGAGCAGTACTTC. It is translated as CASSPSNGGDYEQYF.

The chain carries TRBV29-1 and TRBJ1-2; D ambiguous. Germline V gene sequence: CDR1 SQVTM, CDR2 ANQGSEA. Trimming shortened V by 3 bases and J by 4 bases, and 12 bases separated the two germline ends. There are 13 residues in the CDR3. The CDR3 loop is CSVEAGPGYGYTF. CDR3 in DNA: TGCAGCGTTGAGGCAGGACCGGGCTATGGCTACACCTTC.

The chain links TRBV11-2 to TRBJ2-7; 10 bases match TRBD2. CDR1 and CDR2 (germline): SGHAT, FQNNGV. The V and J ends lost 5 bases and 2 bases, in that order; junction bases with no gene match: 3. The CDR3 extends over 14 amino acids. The CDR3 coding sequence is TGTGCCAGCAGCCTAGCGGGGGCCCCCTACGAGCAGTACTTC. This encodes CASSLAGAPYEQYF.

Relative to its sample, this clone is medium-sized. The same CDR3 is also encoded by other DNA sequences in this sample. V is TRBV30 and J is TRBJ1-4; TRBD1 might be the D (5 bases). With 0 bases removed from V and 8 bases from J, the gap between germline ends came to 10 bases. Germline V lookup: CDR1 GTSNPN, CDR2 SVGIG (reference sequence). The CDR3 covers 13 residues. CDR3 protein: CAWSVGLGEKLFF. The CDR3 nucleotides are TGTGCCTGGAGTGTGGGACTTGGGGAAAAACTGTTTTTT.

The chain is built from TRBV5-1 and TRBJ2-7; 8 bases match TRBD1. V was clipped by 2 bases and J by 3 bases; unmatched bases: 4. Per germline, CDR1 SGHRS and CDR2 YFSETQ. CDR3 length: 14 amino acids. The CDR3 protein is CASSFTTGGYEQYF. The CDR3 coding sequence is TGCGCCAGCAGCTTTACAACAGGGGGCTACGAGCAGTACTTC.

Worth noting for this clone: At the DNA level, this CDR3 is encoded by other sequences in the same sample as well. The genes are TRBV6-5 and TRBJ2-1, with TRBD2 matching 9 bases. The CDR3 is made up of 16 amino acids. The germline gives CDR1 MNHEY, CDR2 SVGAGI. With 0 bases clipped from V and 1 base from J, the junction kept 1 base outside the gene matches. The CDR3 reads CASSYSAGGSYNEQFF. The CDR3 region has the DNA TGTGCCAGCAGTTACTCGGCGGGGGGGTCCTACAATGAGCAGTTCTTC.

CDR3 sequence (DNA): TGCGCCAGCAGCCAGGAGGACAGGGCGCGCTACGAGCAGTACTTC. Amino acid sequence: CASSQEDRARYEQYF. This chain connects TRBV4-3 to TRBJ2-7, with 8 positions matching TRBD1. This CDR3 has 15 amino acids. Germline lookup yields CDR1 LGHNA and CDR2 YSLEER. With V trimmed by 3 bases and J by 3 bases, 7 bases remained unmatched.

The J gene is TRBJ2-3, the V gene TRBV20-1; the D is unclear. The germline V and J ends were trimmed by 6 bases and 6 bases, with 10 bases remaining between them. The length of the CDR3 is 11 residues. The germline V gene encodes CDR1 DFQATT and CDR2 SNEGSKA (reference sequence). The CDR3 sequence: CSAFERDTQYF. CDR3 bases: TGCAGTGCCTTTGAACGGGATACGCAGTATTTT.

In its sample, this clone was seen once. The CDR3 sequence: CSVRQGQETQYF. The CDR3 DNA is TGCAGCGTTAGACAGGGCCAAGAGACCCAGTACTTC. The gene calls are TRBV29-1 and TRBJ2-5; TRBD1 matches 7 bases. This CDR3 has 12 amino acids. V dropped 5 bases and J dropped 1; count of bases not matched to a gene: 1. The V gene's germline CDR1 is SQVTM and CDR2 ANQGSEA. The full variable domain, with the rest looked up from reference TRBV29-1 and TRBJ2-5, is SAVISQKPSRDICQRGTSLTIQCQVDSQVTMMFWYRQQPGQSLTLIATANQGSEATYESGFVIDKFPISRPNLTFSTLTVSNMSPEDSSIYLCSVRQGQETQYFGPGTRLLVL.

The rearrangement links TRBV5-6 to TRBJ1-1, with D tentatively TRBD1 (5 bases). CDR3 size: 16 residues. Trimming took off 4 bases at V and 4 bases at J, with 20 bases between the two ends. Germline V gene data show CDR1 as SGHDT and CDR2 as YYEEEE. The CDR3 loop reads CASSDQGPLIGTEAFF. The CDR3 DNA follows: TGTGCCAGCAGCGACCAGGGACCCCTAATCGGCACTGAAGCTTTCTTT. Together with reference TRBV5-6 and TRBJ1-1, the CDR3 gives the full variable domain: DAGVTQSPTHLIKTRGQQVTLRCSPKSGHDTVSWYQQALGQGPQFIFQYYEEEERQRGNFPDRFSGHQFPNYSSELNVNALLLGDSALYLCASSDQGPLIGTEAFFGQGTRLTVV.

This chain uses TRBV15 with TRBJ1-5, with D possibly TRBD1 on 5 matching bases. This CDR3 has 15 amino acids. V dropped 1 base and J dropped 4 bases, with 11 bases sitting between them. Per the germline V gene, CDR1 is LNHNV and CDR2 is YYDKDF (reference sequence). This chain's CDR3 is CATSRVTGDNQPQHF. The CDR3, as DNA: TGTGCCACCAGCAGAGTTACAGGCGATAATCAGCCCCAGCATTTT.

The chain links TRBV4-3 to TRBJ2-7; weak D call: TRBD1 (7 bases). V shed 2 bases and J shed 4 bases, with 12 bases lying between them. Germline V gene sequence: CDR1 LGHNA, CDR2 YSLEER. The CDR3 extends over 14 amino acids. Written as DNA, the CDR3 is TGCGCCAGCAGCCAAAGACAGGGAGGATACGAGCAGTACTTC. Translation: CASSQRQGGYEQYF.

This clone appeared a single time. The chain combines TRBV29-1 with TRBJ1-2, with TRBD1 as a possible D gene (5 bases). Trimming took 1 base from V and 8 from J, leaving 14 bases between them. CDR1 is SQVTM, CDR2 ANQGSEA, per germline. CDR3 length: 13 residues. The CDR3 bases are TGCAGCGTTGAAGGGACGGGGCTCAAGGGCTACACCTTC. It yields the protein CSVEGTGLKGYTF.

The CDR3 DNA reads TGCAGCGTGGGGGGAAGAGGGGGCTACAATGAGCAGTTCTTC. Residues: CSVGGRGGYNEQFF. The chain recombines TRBV29-1 with TRBJ2-1; either TRBD1 or TRBD2 may fit D (6 bases each). This CDR3 spans 14 amino acids. CDR1 is SQVTM, CDR2 ANQGSEA, per germline. The V and J ends lost 6 bases and 3 bases respectively, with 15 bases between them.

This rearrangement joins TRBV11-3 to TRBJ2-1; weak D call: TRBD1 (5 bases). Trimming took off 5 bases at V and 8 bases at J, with 13 bases between the two ends. This CDR3 spans 13 amino acids. Germline CDR1 and CDR2: SGHNT and YENEEA. Here the CDR3 reads CASSIRDSHEQFF. CDR3 DNA: TGTGCCAGCAGCATCAGAGACAGCCATGAGCAGTTCTTC.

This chain connects TRBV6-5 to TRBJ2-1; D is possibly TRBD2 (5 bases). Trimming stripped 6 bases from V and 9 bases from J, with 9 bases between. Germline CDR1 is MNHEY and CDR2 is SVGAGI. CDR3 length equals 11 residues. For the CDR3, the DNA is TGTGCCAGCAGCGGGATGGCTGAGCAGTTCTTC. It codes for CASSGMAEQFF.

This clone occurred once. The V and J genes are TRBV13 and TRBJ2-7; D is unresolved. Deletions cut 1 base from V and 4 bases from J, with 8 bases between. The germline CDR1 and CDR2 sequences are PRHDT and FYEKMQ (reference sequence). The CDR3 is made up of 13 amino acids. The CDR3 is CASSLEGEYEQYF. The CDR3 DNA reads as TGTGCCAGCAGCTTAGAAGGAGAGTACGAGCAGTACTTC.

The chain employs TRBV9 and TRBJ2-2; possibly TRBD1 for D (6 bases). Germline CDR1 and CDR2: SGDLS and YYNGEE. The CDR3 consists of 14 residues. Trimming removed 1 base from V and 4 bases from J, with 8 bases in between. The CDR3 sequence is CASSVIGGTGELFF. The CDR3 nucleotides read TGTGCCAGCAGCGTAATAGGGGGCACCGGGGAGCTGTTTTTT.

The chain recombines TRBV7-6 with TRBJ2-7, with D hard to call. V shed 0 bases and J shed 4 bases, with 10 bases lying between them. This CDR3 spans 14 amino acids. The germline V gene encodes CDR1 SGHVS and CDR2 FNYEAQ. The DNA for the CDR3 is TGTGCCAGCAGCTTAGCGGCGGCATATTACGAGCAGTACTTC. It encodes CASSLAAAYYEQYF.

The chain joins TRBV13 to TRBJ2-1, with 8 bases lining up with TRBD2. The CDR3 loop spans 14 amino acids. The ends lost 1 base at V and 5 bases at J; junction bases unmatched: 1. CDR1 PRHDT and CDR2 FYEKMQ come from the germline V gene (reference sequence). The CDR3 DNA reads TGTGCCAGCAGCTTAGCGGGAGGGGACAATGAGCAGTTCTTC. Protein sequence: CASSLAGGDNEQFF.

The rearrangement joins TRBV19 to TRBJ2-2; TRBD2 matches at 10 bases. V trimming: 9 bases; J trimming: 0 bases; junction bases outside the gene matches: 7. The CDR3 extends over 16 amino acids. Germline-derived CDR1 and CDR2 are LNHDA and SQIVND (reference sequence). CDR3 residues: CASRTLAGANTGELFF. CDR3 bases: TGTGCCAGCCGAACTCTAGCGGGAGCGAACACCGGGGAGCTGTTTTTT. The entire variable domain, with the rest obtained from reference TRBV19 and TRBJ2-2, is as follows: DGGITQSPKYLFRKEGQNVTLSCEQNLNHDAMYWYRQDPGQGLRLIYYSQIVNDFQKGDIAEGYSVSREKKESFPLTVTSAQKNPTAFYLCASRTLAGANTGELFFGEGSRLTVL.

This clone was picked up one time. V gene TRBV6-1 combines with J gene TRBJ2-1; 10 bases map to TRBD1. The CDR3 has 15 residues. Trimming removed 4 bases from V and 4 bases from J; junction bases left unmatched: 4. Germline assignment: CDR1 MNHNS and CDR2 SASEGT. The CDR3 protein is CASSGGQGGYNEQFF. The DNA of the CDR3 is TGTGCCAGCAGTGGCGGACAGGGGGGGTACAATGAGCAGTTCTTC.

The rearrangement links TRBV30 to TRBJ1-4; possible D gene TRBD1, 5 bases. Germline V CDR1 and CDR2: GTSNPN, SVGIG (reference sequence). V was trimmed by 2 bases and J by 4 bases, leaving 11 bases between them. The CDR3 length is 14 residues. The CDR3 region is CAWSMTDHNEKLFF. The CDR3, as DNA: TGTGCCTGGAGTATGACAGATCATAATGAAAAACTGTTTTTT.